This passage covers 10 T cell receptor beta chains from one sample sequenced in a study of response to subunit inactivated influenza vaccine. Using its own MiXCR run on the RT-PCR reads, TCRdb lists one record per CDR3 protein. Among 400,000 to 650,000 distinct CDR3 sequences listed, 6% to 9% were seen once. Specimen: PBMCs from blood, collected 23 to 25 months after vaccination. The receptors were gathered from a man in his fifties or sixties who received an inactivated influenza vaccine.

This rearrangement joins TRBV4-3 to TRBJ2-7; D might be TRBD2 (5 bases). The CDR3 contains 19 residues. V lost 0 bases, J lost 1 base, and 22 bases lay in between. CDR1 LGHNA and CDR2 YSLEER come from the germline V gene. As DNA, the CDR3 is TGCGCCAGCAGCCAAGAATGGGAAGCGGCTAATGGTATGTCCTACGAGCAGTACTTC. As protein: CASSQEWEAANGMSYEQYF.

This clonotype was picked up a small number of times. The CDR3 region is CASSPTGDTLTGELFF. CDR3 nucleotide sequence: TGTGCCAGCAGTCCTACAGGGGACACTCTCACCGGGGAGCTGTTTTTT. The chain uses TRBV27 and TRBJ2-2; 7 bases fit TRBD1. The V gene end was trimmed by 5 bases and the J gene end by 4 bases; junction bases not matched to a gene: 10. CDR3 size: 16 residues. The germline V gene has CDR1 MNHEY and CDR2 SMNVEV (reference sequence).

This clonotype turned up a few times. V is TRBV28 and J is TRBJ1-2, with TRBD1 identical over 7 bases. Trimming removed 5 bases from V and 5 bases from J; junction bases left unmatched: 23. Looked up from germline, CDR1 is MDHEN and CDR2 is SYDVKM. CDR3 length: 19 amino acids. CDR3 amino acids: CASSPPPGQRDPARYGYTF. The CDR3 coding sequence is TGTGCCAGCAGTCCTCCCCCGGGACAGCGAGACCCAGCTCGGTATGGCTACACCTTC.

This clonotype was seen ten or more times. The V and J genes are TRBV5-8 and TRBJ2-3, with D hard to call. Germline V CDR1 and CDR2: SGHTS, YDEGEE. This CDR3 is built from 13 residues. Trimming shortened V by 7 bases and J by 1 base, and 10 bases separated the two germline ends. The CDR3 DNA follows: TGTGCCAGCCGTTACATGGGCACAGATACGCAGTATTTT. This gives the protein CASRYMGTDTQYF.

The genes are TRBV19 and TRBJ2-2, with a weak D call TRBD1 (6 bases). Trimming left V 11 bases short and J 8 bases short, with 18 bases between. Germline loops: CDR1 LNHDA, CDR2 SQIVND (reference sequence). The CDR3 consists of 13 residues. The CDR3 region has the DNA TGTGCCGGGGCCCCGAGGGGGACGGGGGAGCTGTTTTTT. This sequence encodes CAGAPRGTGELFF. Complete variable domain (other parts from reference TRBV19 and TRBJ2-2): DGGITQSPKYLFRKEGQNVTLSCEQNLNHDAMYWYRQDPGQGLRLIYYSQIVNDFQKGDIAEGYSVSREKKESFPLTVTSAQKNPTAFYLCAGAPRGTGELFFGEGSRLTVL.

This rearrangement joins TRBV5-1 to TRBJ1-2, with D uncertain. Per germline, CDR1 SGHRS and CDR2 YFSETQ. V was trimmed by 0 bases and J by 2 bases, leaving 11 bases between them. The CDR3 spans 15 residues. CDR3 residues: CASSLDGRANYGYTF. The DNA of the CDR3 is TGCGCCAGCAGCTTGGATGGACGGGCAAACTATGGCTACACCTTC.

This clonotype came up a few times. This chain links TRBV19 with TRBJ2-3; the match to TRBD1 covers 8 bases. V lost 5 bases, J lost 3 bases, and 7 bases stayed unmatched. Per germline, CDR1 LNHDA and CDR2 SQIVND (reference sequence). The CDR3 is 15 amino acids. CDR3 DNA: TGTGCCAGTAGTCCGACAGGGGTGGAAACAGATACGCAGTATTTT. Protein: CASSPTGVETDTQYF.

This clonotype has ten or more counts. This chain joins TRBV5-1 and TRBJ2-3; possible D gene TRBD2, 6 bases. The CDR3 totals 15 residues. Germline lookup yields CDR1 SGHRS and CDR2 YFSETQ. V was cut by 1 base and J by 4 bases, with 13 bases left in between. The CDR3 spells CASSLPGSRADTQYF. In DNA, the CDR3 is TGCGCCAGCAGCTTGCCCGGGAGTAGGGCAGATACGCAGTATTTT.

This clonotype was recorded a few times. CDR3: CASRNSGRNTEAFF. CDR3 DNA sequence: TGTGCCAGCAGAAACAGTGGAAGGAACACTGAAGCTTTCTTT. V gene TRBV12-3 or TRBV12-4 combines with J gene TRBJ1-1; no definite D call. The V end lost 6 bases, the J end lost 1 base, and 12 bases lay between the germline ends. The CDR3 is 14 amino acids.

V gene TRBV29-1 combines with J gene TRBJ2-7; the D gene could be TRBD1 or TRBD2 (7 bases each). V was pared by 4 bases and J by 6 bases, with 19 bases between. CDR1 and CDR2 (germline): SQVTM, ANQGSEA. This CDR3 is 14 amino acids long. CDR3 bases: TGCAGCGTTGGAGGGGGCGGGAGAACAGGCGAGCAGTACTTC. It translates to CSVGGGGRTGEQYF.